These 26 T cell receptor beta chains were all obtained from the same sample, sequenced in a study of blood T cells in healthy people across ages (dated by TCRdb to 2013 to 2016). Libraries were prepared through 5' RACE. The second PCR ran for about 7 to 11 cycles and used a J-beta primer mix along with a sample-barcoded 5' primer. The public sequencing data were trimmed at Q25 with fastp and processed into clonotypes with MiXCR by TCRdb, which kept only in-frame beta chains. Each CDR3 protein gets just one entry, which takes the most common genes and DNA from the rows behind it. This sample is represented by fewer than 2,000,000 distinct CDR3 sequences; about two fifths of them were singletons. In total, the top ten clones hold around 23% of the sample. The source material was blood. Receptors originate from a human donor in good health.

This clonotype was counted a few times. CDR3 sequence reads: CASSQNPPVGEQYF. CDR3 sequence (DNA): TGTGCCAGCAGCCAAAACCCTCCGGTTGGCGAGCAGTACTTC. The V gene is TRBV28, the J gene TRBJ2-7; D gene uncertain. The germline V and J ends were trimmed by 6 bases and 6 bases, with 18 bases remaining between them. Germline loops: CDR1 MDHEN, CDR2 SYDVKM. The CDR3 has 14 residues.

The CDR3 DNA reads TGTGCCAGCAGTCCGAAGACTAGCGGATACTACGAGCAGTACTTC. This encodes CASSPKTSGYYEQYF. The rearrangement links TRBV12-3 or TRBV12-4 to TRBJ2-7, with 9 bases identical to TRBD2. Trimming cost V 5 bases and J 3 bases; bases outside gene matches: 8. The CDR3 has 15 residues.

The chain joins TRBV3-1 to TRBJ1-2; D might be TRBD1 (5 bases). Trimming pared 0 bases from V and 6 bases from J, leaving 23 bases between. CDR1 is LGHDT and CDR2 is YNNKEL in the germline V gene (reference sequence). The CDR3 runs to 18 residues. CDR3 nucleotide sequence: TGTGCCAGCAGCCAAGAAAGTCAATCCGGAGGGGCTTCAAATGGCTACACCTTC. This codes for CASSQESQSGGASNGYTF.

CDR3 amino acids: CASSYFAGNTEAFF. CDR3 DNA: TGTGCCAGCAGTTACTTCGCTGGGAACACTGAAGCTTTCTTT. The J gene is TRBJ1-1, the V gene TRBV6-6; D is ambiguous. Trimming stripped 1 base from V and 1 base from J, with 7 bases between. The CDR3 spans 14 residues. Germline V gene lookup returns CDR1 MNHNY and CDR2 SVGAGI (reference sequence).

This clonotype was counted only a few times. The rearrangement uses TRBV7-2 and TRBJ2-1; D might be TRBD1 (6 bases). This CDR3 comprises 13 residues. Trimming removed 0 bases from V and 9 bases from J, with 9 bases in between. The germline V gene encodes CDR1 SGHTA and CDR2 FQGNSA. The CDR3 coding sequence is TGTACCAGCAGCTTAGCAGGGGGAAGTGAGCAGTTCTTC. Its protein is CTSSLAGGSEQFF.

This clonotype was observed a handful of times. This CDR3 fails to terminate in the conserved phenylalanine or tryptophan, so it likely reflects a read error. CDR3 sequence: CASSLEALHNEQFL. The DNA of the CDR3 is TGTGCCAGCAGTTTAGAAGCCTTACACAATGAGCAGTTCTTA. The rearrangement joins TRBV12-3 or TRBV12-4 to TRBJ2-1; D gene uncertain. The CDR3 loop spans 14 amino acids. V lost 1 base to trimming and J lost 5 bases, with 9 bases between them.

The rearrangement joins TRBV7-2 to TRBJ2-3; D not certain. CDR3 length equals 16 residues. V dropped 8 bases and J dropped 2 bases, with 20 bases sitting between them. Per the germline V gene, CDR1 is SGHTA and CDR2 is FQGNSA. For the CDR3, the DNA is TGTGCCAGCGGCTCCTTCAGCGCGGACCCCACAGATACGCAGTATTTT. Translation: CASGSFSADPTDTQYF. Filled out from reference TRBV7-2 and TRBJ2-3, the complete variable domain reads GAGVSQSPSNKVTEKGKDVELRCDPISGHTALYWYRQSLGQGLEFLIYFQGNSAPDKSGLPSDRFSAERTGGSVSTLTIQRTQQEDSAVYLCASGSFSADPTDTQYFGPGTRLTVL.

This clonotype was seen more than once but under ten times. The chain couples TRBV6-2 or TRBV6-3 to TRBJ2-4; D may be TRBD2 (6 bases). The CDR3 extends over 14 amino acids. CDR1 and CDR2 from the germline V gene are MNHEY and SVGEGT. Trimming cost V 7 bases and J 13 bases, with 23 bases left between them. The CDR3 DNA reads TGTGCCAGCAATTTTAAGTTTACGGACTACGGGCAGTACTTC. The encoded protein is CASNFKFTDYGQYF.

This sequence joins TRBV6-2 or TRBV6-3 and TRBJ2-7, with a possible D match to TRBD1 (5 bases). The CDR3 has 13 residues. From germline, CDR1 is MNHEY and CDR2 SVGEGT. The V end was cut by 6 bases, the J end by 4 bases, with 13 bases between. CDR3 coding DNA: TGTGCCAGCAGGGGTCCTGCAGGGTACGAGCAGTACTTC. This gives the protein CASRGPAGYEQYF.

The V and J genes are TRBV4-3 and TRBJ2-5, with a possible D match to TRBD2 (6 bases). With 4 bases removed from V and 4 bases from J, the gap between germline ends came to 10 bases. CDR1 LGHNA and CDR2 YSLEER come from the germline V gene. This CDR3 has 13 amino acids. CDR3 DNA: TGCGCCAGCAGCCGAGTACTAGCAGAGACCCAGTACTTC. It translates to CASSRVLAETQYF.

This clonotype turned up a few times. The chain uses TRBV7-2 and TRBJ1-2; 8 positions match TRBD1. The V gene end was trimmed by 4 bases and the J gene end by 7 bases; junction bases not matched to a gene: 8. CDR3 length: 14 residues. Germline V gene data show CDR1 as SGHTA and CDR2 as FQGNSA. CDR3 region: CASSSVGQGIGYTF. As DNA, the CDR3 is TGTGCCAGCAGCTCGGTTGGACAGGGAATTGGCTACACCTTC.

The chain combines TRBV28 with TRBJ1-1, with a tentative D call TRBD1 (5 bases). Trimming took 1 base from V and 6 from J, leaving 12 bases between them. Germline V lookup: CDR1 MDHEN, CDR2 SYDVKM. The CDR3 has 14 residues. CDR3 sequence reads: CASSLFRRVSEAFF. In nucleotides, the CDR3 is TGTGCCAGCAGTTTATTTCGCAGGGTTTCTGAAGCTTTCTTT.

The chain uses TRBV25-1 and TRBJ2-4; D gene ambiguous. V was pared by 0 bases and J by 0 bases, with 12 bases between. Germline assignment: CDR1 MGHDK and CDR2 SYGVNS. This CDR3 contains 17 residues. The CDR3 here is CASSEYYAGQAKNIQYF. For the CDR3, the DNA is TGTGCCAGCAGTGAATATTACGCAGGTCAAGCCAAAAACATTCAGTACTTC.

V usage is TRBV5-6 and J usage is TRBJ2-1, with 11 bases that match TRBD2. With V trimmed by 2 bases and J by 8 bases, 6 bases remained unmatched. Germline V gives CDR1 SGHDT, CDR2 YYEEEE. This CDR3 contains 15 residues. CDR3 DNA: TGTGCCAGCAGCTTCCCGACTAGCGGGGTAGATGAGCAGTTCTTC. Its translation is CASSFPTSGVDEQFF. Combining the CDR3 with reference TRBV5-6 and TRBJ2-1 gives the whole variable domain DAGVTQSPTHLIKTRGQQVTLRCSPKSGHDTVSWYQQALGQGPQFIFQYYEEEERQRGNFPDRFSGHQFPNYSSELNVNALLLGDSALYLCASSFPTSGVDEQFFGPGTRLTVL.

V usage is TRBV6-1 and J usage is TRBJ2-3, with TRBD2 matching over 15 bases. CDR1 and CDR2 from the germline V gene are MNHNS and SASEGT. CDR3 size: 18 residues. J was trimmed by 0 bases and V by 5 bases; bases with no gene match: 6. The chain's CDR3 is CASSLGTSGGTSTDTQYF. CDR3 nucleotide sequence: TGTGCCAGCAGTCTCGGGACTAGCGGGGGGACTAGCACAGATACGCAGTATTTT.

This clonotype showed up just a few times. The chain is built from TRBV20-1 and TRBJ2-5; D is unresolved. The V end lost 3 bases, the J end lost 9 bases, and 14 bases lay between the germline ends. The germline V gene has CDR1 DFQATT and CDR2 SNEGSKA (reference sequence). This CDR3 is built from 12 residues. CDR3 nucleotides: TGCAGTGCTAGGGACGGCCTGAATCCCCAGTACTTC. Encoded protein: CSARDGLNPQYF.

About this clonotype: An end of the junction does not agree with germline; a read error may underlie this. The rearrangement links TRBV7-7 to TRBJ2-1; D ambiguous. Germline V CDR1 and CDR2: SSHAT, FNYEAQ (reference sequence). This CDR3 comprises 13 residues. CDR3 residues: CASSSDSLNEQFF. The CDR3 nucleotides are TGTGCTAGCAGCTCAGACTCGCTCAATGAGCAGTTCTTC.

The CDR3 loop reads CASSPYPDGGVSDTQYF. CDR3 DNA sequence: TGTGCCAGCAGCCCGTATCCGGACGGGGGGGTCTCAGATACGCAGTATTTT. The chain joins TRBV4-2 to TRBJ2-3; 8 nucleotides align to TRBD2. CDR1 and CDR2 from the germline V gene are LGHNA and YNFKEQ. This CDR3 region has 17 residues. J gave up 4 bases and V 4 bases, and 13 bases lay outside the gene matches.

CDR3 nucleotide sequence: TGCGCCAGCAGCTTGTATATAGATTCCTCCTACGAGCAGTACTTC. This sequence encodes CASSLYIDSSYEQYF. V usage is TRBV5-1 and J usage is TRBJ2-7, with D hard to call. Germline CDR1 SGHRS, CDR2 YFSETQ. Trimming pared 1 base from V and 0 bases from J, leaving 11 bases between. This CDR3 spans 15 amino acids.

The chain couples TRBV5-1 to TRBJ2-3, with D unresolved. V was trimmed by 4 bases and J by 4 bases, leaving 13 bases between them. CDR1 is SGHRS and CDR2 is YFSETQ in the germline V gene. The CDR3 is made up of 14 amino acids. CDR3: CASSTGLPPDTQYF. DNA of the CDR3: TGCGCCAGCAGCACTGGCCTGCCTCCAGATACGCAGTATTTT.

On this clonotype itself: A much larger clone lies one base from this, so it may be a read error. The chain has TRBV9 and TRBJ2-1, with 9 nucleotides matching TRBD2. CDR3 length equals 15 residues. The germline V gene encodes CDR1 SGDLS and CDR2 YYNGEE. The CDR3 coding sequence is TGTGCCAGCAGCGTACTAGCGGGGTCCTGCAATGAGCAGTTCTTC. This gives the protein CASSVLAGSCNEQFF.

CDR3 DNA: TGTGCCAGCAGCCTTAGACAGGTCGGGTCACCCCTCCACTTT. Translation: CASSLRQVGSPLHF. The rearrangement links TRBV7-9 to TRBJ1-6; tentatively, D is TRBD1 (6 bases). Germline CDR1 is SEHNR and CDR2 is FQNEAQ (reference sequence). The V and J ends lost 5 bases and 10 bases respectively, with 15 bases between them. CDR3 size: 14 residues.

This clonotype has just a few counts. V usage is TRBV20-1 and J usage is TRBJ1-4, with D possibly TRBD1 on 5 matching bases. The CDR3 totals 13 residues. Germline V gene sequence: CDR1 DFQATT, CDR2 SNEGSKA (reference sequence). The V and J ends lost 6 bases and 4 bases respectively, with 12 bases between them. The CDR3 DNA sequence: TGCAGTGCCGCGACGGGACGTAATGAAAAACTGTTTTTT. Amino acid sequence: CSAATGRNEKLFF.

V usage is TRBV29-1 and J usage is TRBJ1-2; D perhaps matches TRBD1 (6 bases). Per the germline V gene, CDR1 is SQVTM and CDR2 is ANQGSEA. The CDR3 sequence is 12 residues long. The ends were cut back, 4 bases at V and 8 bases at J, with 14 bases in the middle. In DNA form, the CDR3 reads TGCAGCGTTGTCCCAGGGGCTGAAGGCTACACCTTC. Protein: CSVVPGAEGYTF.

The chain recombines TRBV21-1 with TRBJ2-7. TRBV21-1 represents a pseudogene. The CDR3 totals 13 residues. As DNA, the CDR3 is TGTGCCAGAAGGGACAGGGCTGCCTACGAGCAGTACTTC. Amino acid sequence: CARRDRAAYEQYF.

About this clonotype: The junction departs from germline at one end; a sequencing error may be responsible. The chain carries TRBV6-2 or TRBV6-3 and TRBJ2-1; 9 bases match TRBD2. The CDR3 loop spans 12 amino acids. CDR1 and CDR2 (germline): MNHEY, SVGEGT. The CDR3 reads CGSSYEAGGQFF. The CDR3 DNA is TGTGGCAGCAGTTACGAAGCGGGGGGGCAGTTCTTC.